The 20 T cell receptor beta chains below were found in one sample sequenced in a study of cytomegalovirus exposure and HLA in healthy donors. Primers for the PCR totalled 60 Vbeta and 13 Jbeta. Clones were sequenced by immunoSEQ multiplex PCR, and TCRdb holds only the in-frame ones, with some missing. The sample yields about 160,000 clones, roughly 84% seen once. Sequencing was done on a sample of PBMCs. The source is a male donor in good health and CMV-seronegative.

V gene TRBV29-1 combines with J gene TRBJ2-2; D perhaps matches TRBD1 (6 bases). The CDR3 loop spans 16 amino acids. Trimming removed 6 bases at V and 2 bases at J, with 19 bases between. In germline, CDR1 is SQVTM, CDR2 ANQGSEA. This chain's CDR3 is CSVVKTTGRNTGELFF. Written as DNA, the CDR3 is TGCAGCGTCGTCAAGACTACAGGGAGAAACACCGGGGAGCTGTTTTTT.

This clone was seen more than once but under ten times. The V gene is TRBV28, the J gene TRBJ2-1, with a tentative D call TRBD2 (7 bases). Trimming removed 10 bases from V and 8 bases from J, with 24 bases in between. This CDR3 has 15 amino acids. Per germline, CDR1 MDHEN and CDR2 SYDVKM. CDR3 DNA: TGTGCCACCCATGGGGGGGGGCTATTTCCCGATGAGCAGTTCTTC. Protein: CATHGGGLFPDEQFF.

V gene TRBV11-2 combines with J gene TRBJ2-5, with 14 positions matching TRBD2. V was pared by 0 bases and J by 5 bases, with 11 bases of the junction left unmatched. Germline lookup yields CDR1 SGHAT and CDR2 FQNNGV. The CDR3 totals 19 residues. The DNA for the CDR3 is TGTGCCAGCAGCTTAGAAAAAAGACTAGCGGGGGGGCCCCGGGAGACCCAGTACTTC. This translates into CASSLEKRLAGGPRETQYF.

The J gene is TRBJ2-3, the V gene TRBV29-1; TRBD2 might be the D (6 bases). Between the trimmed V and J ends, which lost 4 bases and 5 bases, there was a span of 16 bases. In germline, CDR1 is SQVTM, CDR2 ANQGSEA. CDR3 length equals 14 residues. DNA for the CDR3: TGCAGCGTTGCCTGGGACTCGACGGGAGATACGCAGTATTTT. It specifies CSVAWDSTGDTQYF.

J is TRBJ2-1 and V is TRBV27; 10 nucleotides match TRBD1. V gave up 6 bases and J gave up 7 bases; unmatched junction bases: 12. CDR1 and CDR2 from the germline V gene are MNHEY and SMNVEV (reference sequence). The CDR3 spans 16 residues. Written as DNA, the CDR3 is TGTGCCAGCAGCCCCCCCGGCGGACAGGGGGTGAATGAGCAGTTCTTC. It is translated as CASSPPGGQGVNEQFF.

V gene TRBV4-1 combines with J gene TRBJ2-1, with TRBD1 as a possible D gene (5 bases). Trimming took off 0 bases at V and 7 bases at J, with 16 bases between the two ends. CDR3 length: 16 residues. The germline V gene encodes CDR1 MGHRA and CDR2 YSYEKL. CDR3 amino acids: CASSQDPTGVINEQFF. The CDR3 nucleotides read TGCGCCAGCAGCCAAGATCCAACAGGTGTAATAAATGAGCAGTTCTTC.

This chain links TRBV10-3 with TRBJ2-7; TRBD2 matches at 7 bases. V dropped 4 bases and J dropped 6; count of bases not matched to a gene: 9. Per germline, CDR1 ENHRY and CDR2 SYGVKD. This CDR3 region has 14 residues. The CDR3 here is CAISVGGTNIEQYF. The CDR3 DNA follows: TGTGCCATCAGTGTGGGAGGGACTAATATCGAGCAGTACTTC.

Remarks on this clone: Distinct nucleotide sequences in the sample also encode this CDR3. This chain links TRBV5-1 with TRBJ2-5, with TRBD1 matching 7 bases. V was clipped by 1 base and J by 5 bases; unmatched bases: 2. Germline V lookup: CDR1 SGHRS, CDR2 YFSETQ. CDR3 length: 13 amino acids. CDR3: CASSLRGQETQYF. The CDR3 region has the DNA TGCGCCAGCAGCTTGAGGGGGCAGGAGACCCAGTACTTC.

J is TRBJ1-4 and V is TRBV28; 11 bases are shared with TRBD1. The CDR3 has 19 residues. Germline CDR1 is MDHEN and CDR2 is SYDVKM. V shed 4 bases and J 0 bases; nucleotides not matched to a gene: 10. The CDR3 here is CASSSGTGGNGATNEKLFF. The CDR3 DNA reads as TGTGCCAGCAGTTCCGGGACAGGGGGAAACGGGGCAACTAATGAAAAACTGTTTTTT.

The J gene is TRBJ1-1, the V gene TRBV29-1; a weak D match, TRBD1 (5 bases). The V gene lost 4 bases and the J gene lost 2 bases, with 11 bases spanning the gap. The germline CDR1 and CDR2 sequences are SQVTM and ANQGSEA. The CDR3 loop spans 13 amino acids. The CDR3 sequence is CSVATVSNTEAFF. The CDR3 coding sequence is TGCAGCGTTGCGACAGTATCTAACACTGAAGCTTTCTTT. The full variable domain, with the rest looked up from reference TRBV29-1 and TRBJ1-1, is SAVISQKPSRDICQRGTSLTIQCQVDSQVTMMFWYRQQPGQSLTLIATANQGSEATYESGFVIDKFPISRPNLTFSTLTVSNMSPEDSSIYLCSVATVSNTEAFFGQGTRLTVV.

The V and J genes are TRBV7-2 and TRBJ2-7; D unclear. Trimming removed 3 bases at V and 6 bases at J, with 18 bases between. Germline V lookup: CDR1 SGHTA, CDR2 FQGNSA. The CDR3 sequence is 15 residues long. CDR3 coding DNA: TGTGCCAGCAGCTTGAGGCTTGGCGAAGTCCTCGAGCAGTACTTC. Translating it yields CASSLRLGEVLEQYF.

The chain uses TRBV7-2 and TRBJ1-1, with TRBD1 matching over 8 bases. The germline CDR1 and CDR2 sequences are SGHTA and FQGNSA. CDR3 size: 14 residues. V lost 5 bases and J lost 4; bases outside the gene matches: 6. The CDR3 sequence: CASSAGQGGTEAFF. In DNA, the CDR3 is TGTGCCAGCAGCGCAGGACAGGGCGGCACTGAAGCTTTCTTT.

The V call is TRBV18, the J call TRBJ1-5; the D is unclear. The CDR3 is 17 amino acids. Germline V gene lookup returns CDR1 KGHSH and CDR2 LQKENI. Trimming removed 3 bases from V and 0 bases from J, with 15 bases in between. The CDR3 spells CASSPGPPATSNQPQHF. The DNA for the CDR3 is TGTGCCAGCTCACCGGGCCCCCCGGCCACTAGCAATCAGCCCCAGCATTTT.

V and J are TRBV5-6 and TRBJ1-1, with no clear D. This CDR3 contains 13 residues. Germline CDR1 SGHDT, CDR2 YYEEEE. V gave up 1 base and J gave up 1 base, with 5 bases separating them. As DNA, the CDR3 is TGTGCCAGCAGCTTGAGCACGAACACTGAAGCTTTCTTT. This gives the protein CASSLSTNTEAFF.

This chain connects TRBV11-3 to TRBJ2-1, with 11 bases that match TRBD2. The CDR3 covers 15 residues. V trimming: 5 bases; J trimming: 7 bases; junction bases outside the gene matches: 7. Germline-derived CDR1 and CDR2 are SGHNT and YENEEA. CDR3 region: CASSPRTSGSNEQFF. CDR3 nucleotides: TGTGCCAGCAGCCCGCGGACTAGCGGGTCAAATGAGCAGTTCTTC.

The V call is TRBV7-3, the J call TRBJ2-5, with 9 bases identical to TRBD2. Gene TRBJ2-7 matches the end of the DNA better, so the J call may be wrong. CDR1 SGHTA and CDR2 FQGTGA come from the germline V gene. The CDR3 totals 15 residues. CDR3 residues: CASSLYGGGVYEQYF. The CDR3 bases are TGTGCCAGCAGCTTATATGGCGGGGGGGTCTACGAGCAGTACTTC.

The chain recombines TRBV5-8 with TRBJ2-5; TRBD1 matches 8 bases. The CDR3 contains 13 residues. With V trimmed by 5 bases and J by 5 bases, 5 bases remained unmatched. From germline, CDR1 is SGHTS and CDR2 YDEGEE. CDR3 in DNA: TGTGCCAGCAGATCCAGGGGGCAGGAGACCCAGTACTTC. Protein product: CASRSRGQETQYF.

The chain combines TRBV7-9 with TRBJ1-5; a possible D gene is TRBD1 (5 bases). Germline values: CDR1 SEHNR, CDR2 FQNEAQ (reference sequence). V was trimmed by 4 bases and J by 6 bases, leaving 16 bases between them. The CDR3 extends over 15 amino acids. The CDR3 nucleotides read TGTGCCAGCAGCTCCACCATAAGGGGAGGTCAGCCCCAGCATTTT. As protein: CASSSTIRGGQPQHF.

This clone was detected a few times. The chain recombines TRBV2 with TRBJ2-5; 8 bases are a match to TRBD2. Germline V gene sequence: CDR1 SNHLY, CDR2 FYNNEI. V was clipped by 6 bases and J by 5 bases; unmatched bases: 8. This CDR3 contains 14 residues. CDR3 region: CASSGGARGETQYF. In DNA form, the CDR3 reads TGTGCCAGCAGCGGGGGGGCGCGAGGGGAGACCCAGTACTTC.

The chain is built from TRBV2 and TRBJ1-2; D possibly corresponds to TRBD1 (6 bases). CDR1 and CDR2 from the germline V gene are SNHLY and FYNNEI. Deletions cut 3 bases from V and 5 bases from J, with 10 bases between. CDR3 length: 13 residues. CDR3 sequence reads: CASSDQGRYGYTF. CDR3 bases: TGTGCCAGCAGTGACCAGGGGAGATATGGCTACACCTTC.